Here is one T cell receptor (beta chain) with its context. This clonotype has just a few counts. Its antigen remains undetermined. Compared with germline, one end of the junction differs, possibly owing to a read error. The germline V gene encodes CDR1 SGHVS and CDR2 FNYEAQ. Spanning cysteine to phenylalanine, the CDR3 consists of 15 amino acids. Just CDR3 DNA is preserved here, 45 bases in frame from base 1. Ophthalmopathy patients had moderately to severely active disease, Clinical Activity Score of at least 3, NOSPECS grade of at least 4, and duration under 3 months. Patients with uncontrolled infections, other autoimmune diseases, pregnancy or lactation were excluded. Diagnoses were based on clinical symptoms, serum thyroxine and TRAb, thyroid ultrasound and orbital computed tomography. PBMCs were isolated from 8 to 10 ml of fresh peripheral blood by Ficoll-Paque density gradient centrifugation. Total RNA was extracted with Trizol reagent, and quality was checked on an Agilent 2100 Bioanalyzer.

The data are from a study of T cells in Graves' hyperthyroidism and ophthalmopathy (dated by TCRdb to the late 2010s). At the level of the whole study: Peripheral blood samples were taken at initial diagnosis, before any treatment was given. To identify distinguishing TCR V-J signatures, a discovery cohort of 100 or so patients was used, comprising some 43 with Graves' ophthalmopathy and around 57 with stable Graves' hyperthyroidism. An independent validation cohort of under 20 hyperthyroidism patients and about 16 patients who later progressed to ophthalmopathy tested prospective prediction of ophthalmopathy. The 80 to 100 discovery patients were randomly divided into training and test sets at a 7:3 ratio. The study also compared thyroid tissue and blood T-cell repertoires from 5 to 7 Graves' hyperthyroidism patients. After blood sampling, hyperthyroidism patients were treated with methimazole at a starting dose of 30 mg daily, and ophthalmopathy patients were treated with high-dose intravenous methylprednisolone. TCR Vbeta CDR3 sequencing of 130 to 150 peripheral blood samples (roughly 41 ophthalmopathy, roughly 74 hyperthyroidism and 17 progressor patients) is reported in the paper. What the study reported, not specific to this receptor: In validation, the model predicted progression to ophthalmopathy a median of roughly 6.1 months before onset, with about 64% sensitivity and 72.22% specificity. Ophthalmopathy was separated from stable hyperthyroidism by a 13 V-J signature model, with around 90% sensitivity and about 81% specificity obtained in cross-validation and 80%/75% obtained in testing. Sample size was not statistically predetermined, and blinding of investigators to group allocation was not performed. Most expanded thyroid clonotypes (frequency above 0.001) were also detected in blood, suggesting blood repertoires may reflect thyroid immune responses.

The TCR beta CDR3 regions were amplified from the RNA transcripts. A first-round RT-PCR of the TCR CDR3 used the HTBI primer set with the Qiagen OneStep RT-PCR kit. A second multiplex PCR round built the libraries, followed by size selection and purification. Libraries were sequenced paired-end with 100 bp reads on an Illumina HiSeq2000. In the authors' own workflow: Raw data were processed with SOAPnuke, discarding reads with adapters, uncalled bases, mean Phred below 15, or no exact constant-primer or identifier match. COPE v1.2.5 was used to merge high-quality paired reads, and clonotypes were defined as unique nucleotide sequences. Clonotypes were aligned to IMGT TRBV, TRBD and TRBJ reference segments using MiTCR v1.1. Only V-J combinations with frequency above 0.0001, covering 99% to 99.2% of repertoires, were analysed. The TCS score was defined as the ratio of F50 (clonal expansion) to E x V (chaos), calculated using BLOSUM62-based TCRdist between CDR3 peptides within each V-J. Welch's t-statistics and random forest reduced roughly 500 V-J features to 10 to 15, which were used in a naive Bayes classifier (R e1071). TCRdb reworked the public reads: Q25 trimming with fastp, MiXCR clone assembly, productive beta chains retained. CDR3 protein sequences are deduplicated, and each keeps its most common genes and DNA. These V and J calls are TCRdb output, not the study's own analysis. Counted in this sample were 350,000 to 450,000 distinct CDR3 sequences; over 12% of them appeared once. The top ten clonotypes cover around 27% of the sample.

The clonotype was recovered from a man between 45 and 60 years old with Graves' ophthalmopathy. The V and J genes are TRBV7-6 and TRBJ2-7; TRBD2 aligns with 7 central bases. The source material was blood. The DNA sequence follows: TGTGCCAGCAAAGACCGACGGGAGGACCCCTACGAGCAGTATTTC. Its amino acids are CASKDRREDPYEQYF. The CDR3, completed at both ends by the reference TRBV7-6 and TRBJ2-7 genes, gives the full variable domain GAGVSQSPRYKVTKRGQDVALRCDPISGHVSLYWYRQALGQGPEFLTYFNYEAQQDKSGLPNDRFSAERPEGSISTLTIQRTEQRDSAMYRCASKDRREDPYEQYFGPGTRLTVT.